These 29 T cell receptor beta chains originate from one sample sequenced in a study of identical twins. TCRdb passed the 5' RACE reads through MiXCR, listing each CDR3 protein once. The table lists hundreds of thousands of distinct CDR3 sequences, around a sixth of them singletons. These data also formed part of another study, on T cells expressing NK-cell markers.

Input material: PBMCs. All receptors derive from a woman aged 18 to 35 in good health.

This clonotype came up a few times. This rearrangement joins TRBV10-2 to TRBJ1-1, with 7 bases aligning to TRBD1. The CDR3 runs to 13 residues. After removal of 5 bases from V and 3 bases from J, the junction contained 3 bases not matched to a gene. CDR1 and CDR2 (germline): WSHSY, SAAADI. The CDR3, as DNA: TGCGCCAGCAGTCGGGACAGTTACACTGAAGCTTTCTTT. Encoded protein: CASSRDSYTEAFF.

This clonotype turned up a few times. The chain recombines TRBV5-1 with TRBJ2-5; the match to TRBD1 covers 7 bases. V was clipped by 0 bases and J by 5 bases; unmatched bases: 7. Germline CDR1 is SGHRS and CDR2 is YFSETQ. The CDR3 length is 15 residues. As DNA, the CDR3 is TGCGCCAGCAGCTTGGTAGGACAGGAGTGGGAGACCCAGTACTTC. Translation gives CASSLVGQEWETQYF.

This clonotype was counted only a few times. The CDR3 sequence is CASSTGSVDEKLFF. The DNA of the CDR3 is TGCGCCAGCAGCACAGGGTCAGTGGATGAAAAACTGTTTTTT. The chain uses TRBV5-1 and TRBJ1-4, with TRBD1 as a possible D gene (6 bases). Per germline, CDR1 SGHRS and CDR2 YFSETQ. This CDR3 comprises 14 residues. V lost 4 bases and J 6 bases, leaving 13 bases between the germline ends.

This chain links TRBV20-1 with TRBJ1-5, with no clear D. Trimming took 6 bases from V and 2 from J, leaving 14 bases between them. The CDR3 extends over 14 amino acids. CDR1 DFQATT and CDR2 SNEGSKA come from the germline V gene (reference sequence). CDR3 in amino acids: CSAIRGRGNQPQHF. CDR3 in DNA: TGCAGTGCAATCCGCGGGAGAGGCAATCAGCCCCAGCATTTT.

This clonotype occurred a few times. The chain couples TRBV5-6 to TRBJ2-5; D perhaps matches TRBD2 (5 bases). The V end lost 4 bases, the J end lost 6 bases, and 10 bases lay between the germline ends. This CDR3 is 12 amino acids long. Germline V gene lookup returns CDR1 SGHDT and CDR2 YYEEEE. DNA for the CDR3: TGTGCCAGCAGCATGAGGGAACAGACCCAGTACTTC. Encoded protein: CASSMREQTQYF.

V is TRBV20-1 and J is TRBJ2-1; D possibly corresponds to TRBD2 (5 bases). The V and J ends lost 6 bases and 9 bases respectively, with 21 bases between them. The CDR3 is 14 amino acids. CDR1 is DFQATT, CDR2 SNEGSKA, per germline (reference sequence). The DNA of the CDR3 is TGCAGTGCCAGACGGCCCCTCGAGGGTAGTGAGCAGTTCTTC. It specifies CSARRPLEGSEQFF.

The table lists this clonotype with many counts. The genes are TRBV29-1 and TRBJ2-1, with TRBD2 identical over 10 bases. V lost 5 bases and J lost 2; bases outside the gene matches: 3. This CDR3 is built from 14 residues. Germline CDR1 and CDR2: SQVTM and ANQGSEA. CDR3 sequence reads: CSVNGLAAYNEQFF. For the CDR3, the DNA is TGCAGCGTTAACGGACTAGCGGCCTACAATGAGCAGTTCTTC.

The chain uses TRBV20-1 and TRBJ1-2; D may be TRBD1 (5 bases). This CDR3 has 13 residues. Trimming pared 4 bases from V and 3 bases from J, leaving 12 bases between. Germline loops: CDR1 DFQATT, CDR2 SNEGSKA (reference sequence). The CDR3 bases are TGCAGTGCTATGCACGGGGGTGACTATGGCTACACCTTC. Translating it yields CSAMHGGDYGYTF.

In its sample, this clonotype was seen a few times. The gene calls are TRBV6-1 and TRBJ2-3; 9 nucleotides align to TRBD1. Trimming took 11 bases from V and 8 from J; bases not matched to a gene: 14. The CDR3 runs 14 residues. Per germline, CDR1 MNHNS and CDR2 SASEGT. Here the CDR3 DNA reads TGTGCCGGGGGTCTGGGGACAGGGTTGGGTACGCAGTATTTT. Translation gives CAGGLGTGLGTQYF.

The chain joins TRBV29-1 to TRBJ1-1; no firm D call. The CDR3 contains 13 residues. Trimming took 3 bases from V and 4 from J, leaving 12 bases between them. Per germline, CDR1 SQVTM and CDR2 ANQGSEA. CDR3 sequence (DNA): TGCAGCGTTGAGGGGAGTATAGGCACTGAAGCTTTCTTT. This codes for CSVEGSIGTEAFF.

This clonotype has more than one count but fewer than ten. The V call is TRBV12-3 or TRBV12-4, the J call TRBJ2-1; 12 positions match TRBD2. CDR3 length equals 17 residues. Trimming at V came to 6 bases and at J to 7 bases, leaving 13 bases not matched to a gene. The CDR3 loop reads CASRGLAGRGGWNEQFF. The CDR3, as DNA: TGTGCCAGCAGAGGACTAGCGGGGCGGGGAGGGTGGAATGAGCAGTTCTTC.

This chain connects TRBV10-3 to TRBJ2-7, with D possibly matching TRBD2 (5 bases). The length of the CDR3 is 15 residues. V was clipped by 7 bases and J by 2 bases, with 18 bases between them. Germline loops: CDR1 ENHRY, CDR2 SYGVKD. The CDR3 DNA reads as TGTGCCATCACCCCAGGAGGAAGGGCCCCCTACGAGCAGTACTTC. Protein product: CAITPGGRAPYEQYF.

V usage is TRBV11-2 and J usage is TRBJ2-7, with 9 bases lining up with TRBD2. The CDR3 spans 16 residues. CDR1 and CDR2 (germline): SGHAT, FQNNGV. Losses at the gene ends were 3 bases for V and 3 bases for J; bases not matched to a gene: 9. CDR3 loop: CASSFPSGSGSYEQYF. The CDR3 coding sequence is TGTGCCAGCAGCTTCCCCTCGGGTAGCGGGAGCTACGAGCAGTACTTC.

This clonotype occurred a few times. The chain carries TRBV7-9 and TRBJ1-1; TRBD1 is a possible D gene (6 bases). The CDR3 has 15 amino acids. Trimming left V 4 bases short and J 6 bases short, with 18 bases between. Looked up from germline, CDR1 is SEHNR and CDR2 is FQNEAQ (reference sequence). This chain's CDR3 is CASSSHNRDIAEAFF. Here the CDR3 DNA reads TGTGCCAGCAGCTCCCATAACCGGGACATAGCTGAAGCTTTCTTT.

V and J are TRBV6-5 and TRBJ2-7; 12 bases map to TRBD2. Germline values: CDR1 MNHEY, CDR2 SVGAGI. After removal of 2 bases from V and 5 bases from J, the junction contained 1 base not matched to a gene. The CDR3 length is 14 residues. CDR3 region: CASSYRLAGDEQYF. The CDR3 nucleotides read TGTGCCAGCAGTTACCGACTAGCGGGAGACGAGCAGTACTTC.

V usage is TRBV10-3 and J usage is TRBJ2-2; possibly TRBD1 for D (6 bases). Trimming removed 6 bases from V and 3 bases from J, with 14 bases in between. The germline CDR1 and CDR2 sequences are ENHRY and SYGVKD. This CDR3 is 15 amino acids long. CDR3 DNA: TGTGCCATCAGGCAGGGGCGTAGTGACACCGGGGAGCTGTTTTTT. Translating gives CAIRQGRSDTGELFF.

This chain links TRBV3-1 with TRBJ2-6, with 11 bases that match TRBD2. The ends lost 4 bases at V and 4 bases at J; junction bases unmatched: 12. CDR1 and CDR2 from the germline V gene are LGHDT and YNNKEL (reference sequence). The CDR3 contains 19 residues. This CDR3 reads CASSPRFSGRAGGANVLTF. The CDR3 DNA reads TGTGCCAGCAGCCCGCGTTTTAGCGGGAGGGCCGGAGGGGCCAACGTCCTGACTTTC.

The chain has TRBV27 and TRBJ2-5; TRBD1 aligns across 8 bases. Germline CDR1 and CDR2: MNHEY and SMNVEV (reference sequence). The CDR3 runs to 14 residues. The junction had 10 bases not matched to a gene; V was cut back by 8 bases and J by 5 bases. CDR3 nucleotide sequence: TGTGCCAGCGCAGAACAGGGGGAATGGGAGACCCAGTACTTC. Amino acids: CASAEQGEWETQYF.

This clonotype occurred many times. This chain uses TRBV7-2 with TRBJ1-4; D not resolved. This CDR3 spans 14 amino acids. Germline V CDR1 and CDR2: SGHTA, FQGNSA. Trimming removed 6 bases from V and 0 bases from J, with 8 bases in between. CDR3 bases: TGTGCCAGCAGTTTAACAGCAACTAATGAAAAACTGTTTTTT. Encoded protein: CASSLTATNEKLFF.

The chain recombines TRBV20-1 with TRBJ2-4; TRBD2 agrees at 8 bases. J lost 5 bases, V lost 0 bases, and 3 bases had no gene match. CDR3 length equals 14 residues. The germline V gene has CDR1 DFQATT and CDR2 SNEGSKA (reference sequence). CDR3 amino acids: CSAREAGGENIQYF. The CDR3 nucleotides are TGCAGTGCTAGAGAGGCCGGGGGGGAAAACATTCAGTACTTC.

J is TRBJ2-5 and V is TRBV4-1; D gene uncertain. V dropped 4 bases and J dropped 5 bases, with 11 bases sitting between them. Per germline, CDR1 MGHRA and CDR2 YSYEKL. The CDR3 totals 13 residues. The CDR3 is CASSRLTRETQYF. CDR3 coding DNA: TGCGCCAGCAGCCGTTTGACGAGGGAGACCCAGTACTTC.

V gene TRBV7-2 combines with J gene TRBJ2-1; 9 bases map to TRBD1. The CDR3 extends over 16 amino acids. Germline values: CDR1 SGHTA, CDR2 FQGNSA. V trimming: 5 bases; J trimming: 6 bases; junction bases outside the gene matches: 11. The CDR3, as DNA: TGTGCCAGCAGCACCCCTTCCTCGGGACAGGGCAATGAGCAGTTCTTC. Translated: CASSTPSSGQGNEQFF.

The chain employs TRBV20-1 and TRBJ2-1, with D perhaps matching TRBD1 or TRBD2 (5 bases each). Germline-derived CDR1 and CDR2 are DFQATT and SNEGSKA (reference sequence). The CDR3 has 15 amino acids. V lost 0 bases, J lost 6 bases, and 15 bases lay in between. Here the CDR3 DNA reads TGCAGTGCTAGAGATACACTAGGGGCCTCCAATGAGCAGTTCTTC. It is translated as CSARDTLGASNEQFF.

The V gene is TRBV12-3 or TRBV12-4, the J gene TRBJ1-4; 7 bases match TRBD1. The J segment lost 6 bases and the V segment lost 5 bases, leaving 6 bases of the junction unmatched. The CDR3 has 14 residues. The CDR3, as DNA: TGTGCCAGCAGTCACAGGGGATGGGATGAAAAACTGTTTTTT. Translated: CASSHRGWDEKLFF.

This clonotype occurred a few times. This chain joins TRBV24-1 and TRBJ2-1; 15 bases agree with TRBD2. The J segment lost 10 bases and the V segment lost 2 bases, leaving 5 bases of the junction unmatched. The germline V gene encodes CDR1 KGHDR and CDR2 SFDVKD. The CDR3 has 16 amino acids. DNA for the CDR3: TGTGCCACCAGTGATTCCGGGACTAGCGGGAGGTACGAGCAGTTCTTC. The encoded protein is CATSDSGTSGRYEQFF.

This clonotype was detected only a few times. The chain carries TRBV12-3 or TRBV12-4 and TRBJ2-7; D not resolved. V was clipped by 6 bases and J by 5 bases, with 11 bases between them. The CDR3 runs 12 residues. The CDR3 loop reads CASSPGSHEQYF. CDR3 sequence (DNA): TGTGCCAGCAGCCCTGGGTCCCACGAGCAGTACTTC.

There are a few counts of this clonotype. The CDR3: CASVRAPPGNTEAFF. The CDR3 DNA sequence: TGTGCCAGCGTACGGGCTCCCCCAGGGAACACTGAAGCTTTCTTT. This chain uses TRBV6-2 or TRBV6-3 with TRBJ1-1; D is undetermined. The germline V gene encodes CDR1 MNHEY and CDR2 SVGEGT. Trimming removed 8 bases at V and 1 base at J, with 17 bases between. There are 15 residues in the CDR3.

This clonotype was picked up a small number of times. The CDR3 bases are TGTGCCAGCAGTTTCCTGCGACAGGGTGGTTGGGAGACCCAGTACTTC. It translates to CASSFLRQGGWETQYF. This chain links TRBV27 with TRBJ2-5; TRBD1 aligns across 7 bases. Trimming cost V 3 bases and J 5 bases; bases outside gene matches: 12. Germline CDR1 reads MNHEY; CDR2 reads SMNVEV (reference sequence). The CDR3 consists of 16 residues.

This clonotype was picked up a small number of times. Here the CDR3 reads CASSLAGESEAFF. CDR3 nucleotide sequence: TGTGCCAGCAGCTTGGCGGGGGAATCTGAAGCTTTCTTT. This chain joins TRBV5-6 and TRBJ1-1; a weak D match, TRBD1 (5 bases). CDR1 and CDR2 (germline): SGHDT, YYEEEE. CDR3 length: 13 amino acids. V lost 0 bases, J lost 6 bases, and 9 bases lay in between.